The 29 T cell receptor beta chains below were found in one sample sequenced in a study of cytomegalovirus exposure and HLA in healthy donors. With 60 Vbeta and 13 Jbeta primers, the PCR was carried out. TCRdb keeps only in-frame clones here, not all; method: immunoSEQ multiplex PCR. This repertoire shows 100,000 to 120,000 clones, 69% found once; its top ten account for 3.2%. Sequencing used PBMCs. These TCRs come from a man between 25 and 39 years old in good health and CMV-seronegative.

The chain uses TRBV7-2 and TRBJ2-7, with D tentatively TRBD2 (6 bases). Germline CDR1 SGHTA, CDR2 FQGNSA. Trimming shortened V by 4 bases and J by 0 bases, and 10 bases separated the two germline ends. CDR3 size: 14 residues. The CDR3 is CASSSRGSSYEQYF. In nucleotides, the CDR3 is TGTGCCAGCAGCTCCCGGGGGAGCTCCTACGAGCAGTACTTC.

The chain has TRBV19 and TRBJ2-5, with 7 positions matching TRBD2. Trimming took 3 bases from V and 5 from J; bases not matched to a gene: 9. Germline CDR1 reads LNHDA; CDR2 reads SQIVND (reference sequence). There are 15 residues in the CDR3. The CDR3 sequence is CASSIRTSPRETQYF. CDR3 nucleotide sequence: TGTGCCAGTAGTATCCGGACTAGTCCGCGGGAGACCCAGTACTTC.

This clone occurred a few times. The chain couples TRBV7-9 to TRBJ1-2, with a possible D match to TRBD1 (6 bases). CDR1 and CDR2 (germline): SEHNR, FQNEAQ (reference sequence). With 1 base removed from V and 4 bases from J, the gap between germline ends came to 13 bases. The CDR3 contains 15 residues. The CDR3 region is CASSLDVRGPYGYTF. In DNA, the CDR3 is TGTGCCAGCAGCTTAGATGTCAGGGGCCCCTATGGCTACACCTTC.

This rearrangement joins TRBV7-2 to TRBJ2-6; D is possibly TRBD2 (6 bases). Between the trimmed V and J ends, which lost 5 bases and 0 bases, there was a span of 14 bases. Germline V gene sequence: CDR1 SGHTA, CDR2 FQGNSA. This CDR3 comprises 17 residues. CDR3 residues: CASSGGLSFSGANVLTF. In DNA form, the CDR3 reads TGTGCCAGCAGCGGGGGACTTTCATTCTCTGGGGCCAACGTCCTGACTTTC.

The CDR3 bases are TGCAGCGTTGAGTCAGGGAATGAAAAACTGTTTTTT. Protein sequence: CSVESGNEKLFF. The chain carries TRBV29-1 and TRBJ1-4, with D tentatively TRBD1 (5 bases). Per the germline V gene, CDR1 is SQVTM and CDR2 is ANQGSEA. Between the trimmed V and J ends, which lost 3 bases and 5 bases, there was a span of 7 bases. The length of the CDR3 is 12 residues.

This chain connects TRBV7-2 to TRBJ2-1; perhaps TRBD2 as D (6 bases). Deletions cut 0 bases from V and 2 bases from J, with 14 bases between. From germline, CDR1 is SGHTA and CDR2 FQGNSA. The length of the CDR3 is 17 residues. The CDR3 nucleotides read TGTGCCAGCAGCTTAGCGTTCGGCGGGGATACCTACAATGAGCAGTTCTTC. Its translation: CASSLAFGGDTYNEQFF.

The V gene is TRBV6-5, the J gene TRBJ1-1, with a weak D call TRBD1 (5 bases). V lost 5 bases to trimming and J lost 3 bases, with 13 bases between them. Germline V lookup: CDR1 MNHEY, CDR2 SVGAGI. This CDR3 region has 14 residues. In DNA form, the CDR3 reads TGTGCCAGCAGTAGTCGGGGGGGTGACACTGAAGCTTTCTTT. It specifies CASSSRGGDTEAFF.

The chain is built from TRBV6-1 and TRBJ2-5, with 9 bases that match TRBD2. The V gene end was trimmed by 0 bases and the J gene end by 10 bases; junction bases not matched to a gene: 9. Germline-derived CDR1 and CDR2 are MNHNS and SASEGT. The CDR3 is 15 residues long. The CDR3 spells CASSEAPSSGMNQYF. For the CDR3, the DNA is TGTGCCAGCAGTGAAGCGCCGTCTAGCGGGATGAACCAGTACTTC.

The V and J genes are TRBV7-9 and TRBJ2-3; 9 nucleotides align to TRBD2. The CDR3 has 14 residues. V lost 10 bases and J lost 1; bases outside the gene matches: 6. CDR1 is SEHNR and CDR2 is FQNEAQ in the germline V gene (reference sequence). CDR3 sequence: CATRSSGGTDTQYF. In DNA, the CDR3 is TGTGCCACTCGCTCTAGCGGGGGCACAGATACGCAGTATTTT.

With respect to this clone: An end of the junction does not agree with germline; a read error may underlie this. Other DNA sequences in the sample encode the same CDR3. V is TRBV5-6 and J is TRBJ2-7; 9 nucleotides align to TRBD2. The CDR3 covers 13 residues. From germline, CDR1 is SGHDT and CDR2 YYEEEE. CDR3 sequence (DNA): TGTGCCAGCAGTTTGGGACTAGCAGGATCTCAGTACTTC. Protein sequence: CASSLGLAGSQYF.

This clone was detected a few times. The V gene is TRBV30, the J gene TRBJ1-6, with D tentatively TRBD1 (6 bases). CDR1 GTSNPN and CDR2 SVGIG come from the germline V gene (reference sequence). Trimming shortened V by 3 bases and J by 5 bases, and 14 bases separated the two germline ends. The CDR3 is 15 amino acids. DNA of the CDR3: TGTGCCTGGAGATTGGCAGGGGTGAATAATTCACCCCTCCACTTT. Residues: CAWRLAGVNNSPLHF. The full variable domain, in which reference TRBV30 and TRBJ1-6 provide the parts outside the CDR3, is SQTIHQWPATLVQPVGSPLSLECTVEGTSNPNLYWYRQAAGRGLQLLFYSVGIGQISSEVPQNLSASRPQDRQFILSSKKLLLSDSGFYLCAWRLAGVNNSPLHFGNGTRLTVT.

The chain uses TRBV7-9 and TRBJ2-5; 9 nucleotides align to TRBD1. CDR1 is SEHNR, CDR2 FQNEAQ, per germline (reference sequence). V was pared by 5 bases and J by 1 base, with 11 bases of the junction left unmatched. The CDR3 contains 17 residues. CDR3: CASSPGPQGQGQETQYF. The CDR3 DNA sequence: TGTGCCAGCAGCCCCGGCCCCCAGGGACAGGGCCAAGAGACCCAGTACTTC.

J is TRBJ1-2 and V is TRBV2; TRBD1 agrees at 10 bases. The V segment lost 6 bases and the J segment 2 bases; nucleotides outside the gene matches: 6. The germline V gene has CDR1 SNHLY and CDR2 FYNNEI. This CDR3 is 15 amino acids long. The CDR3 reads CASSKRQGANYGYTF. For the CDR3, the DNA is TGTGCCAGCAGCAAGAGACAGGGGGCGAACTATGGCTACACCTTC.

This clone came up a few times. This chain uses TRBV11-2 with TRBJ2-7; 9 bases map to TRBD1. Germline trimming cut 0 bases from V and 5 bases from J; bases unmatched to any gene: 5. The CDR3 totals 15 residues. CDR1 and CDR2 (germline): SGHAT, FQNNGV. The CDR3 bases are TGTGCCAGCAGCTTAGAGGGACAGGGCGTCAACGAGCAGTACTTC. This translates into CASSLEGQGVNEQYF.

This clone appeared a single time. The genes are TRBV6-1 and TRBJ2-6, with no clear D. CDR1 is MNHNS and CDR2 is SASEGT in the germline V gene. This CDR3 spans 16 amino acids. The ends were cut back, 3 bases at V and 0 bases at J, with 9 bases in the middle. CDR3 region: CASSEVPSSGANVLTF. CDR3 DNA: TGTGCCAGCAGTGAGGTACCGAGCTCTGGGGCCAACGTCCTGACTTTC.

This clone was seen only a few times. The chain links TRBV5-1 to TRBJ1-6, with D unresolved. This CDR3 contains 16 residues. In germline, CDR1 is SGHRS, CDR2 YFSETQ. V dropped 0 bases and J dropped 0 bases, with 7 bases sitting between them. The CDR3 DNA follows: TGCGCCAGCAGCTTGGGGGGAGCCTCCTATAATTCACCCCTCCACTTT. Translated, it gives CASSLGGASYNSPLHF.

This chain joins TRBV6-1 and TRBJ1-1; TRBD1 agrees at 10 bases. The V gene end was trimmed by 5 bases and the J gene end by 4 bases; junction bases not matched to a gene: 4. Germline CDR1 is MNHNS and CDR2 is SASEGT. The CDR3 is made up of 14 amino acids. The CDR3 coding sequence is TGTGCCAGCAGTCACGGGACAGGGGTCACTGAAGCTTTCTTT. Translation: CASSHGTGVTEAFF.

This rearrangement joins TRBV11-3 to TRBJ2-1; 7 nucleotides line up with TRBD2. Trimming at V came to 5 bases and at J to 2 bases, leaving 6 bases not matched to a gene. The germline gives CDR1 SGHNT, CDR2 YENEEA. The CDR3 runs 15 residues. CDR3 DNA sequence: TGTGCCAGCAGCGGACCCGGGAGGCCCTACAATGAGCAGTTCTTC. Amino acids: CASSGPGRPYNEQFF.

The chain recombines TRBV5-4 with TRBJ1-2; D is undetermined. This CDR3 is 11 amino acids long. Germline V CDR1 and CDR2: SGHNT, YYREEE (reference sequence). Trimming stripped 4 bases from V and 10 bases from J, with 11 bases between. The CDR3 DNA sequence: TGTGCCAGCAGCCTCGACTCTTTCTACACCTTC. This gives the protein CASSLDSFYTF.

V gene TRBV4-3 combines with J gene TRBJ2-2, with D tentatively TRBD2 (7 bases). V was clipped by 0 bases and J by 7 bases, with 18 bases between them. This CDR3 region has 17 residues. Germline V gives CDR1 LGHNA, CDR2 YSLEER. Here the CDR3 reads CASSQEGAGGGLGELFF. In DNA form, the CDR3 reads TGCGCCAGCAGCCAAGAGGGGGCGGGCGGGGGCCTCGGGGAGCTGTTTTTT.

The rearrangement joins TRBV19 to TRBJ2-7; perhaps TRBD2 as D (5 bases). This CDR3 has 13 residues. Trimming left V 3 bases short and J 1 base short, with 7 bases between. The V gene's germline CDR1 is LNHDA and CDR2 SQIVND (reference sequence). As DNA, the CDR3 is TGTGCCAGTAGTATGAGGGTTTCCTACGAGCAGTACTTC. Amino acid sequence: CASSMRVSYEQYF.

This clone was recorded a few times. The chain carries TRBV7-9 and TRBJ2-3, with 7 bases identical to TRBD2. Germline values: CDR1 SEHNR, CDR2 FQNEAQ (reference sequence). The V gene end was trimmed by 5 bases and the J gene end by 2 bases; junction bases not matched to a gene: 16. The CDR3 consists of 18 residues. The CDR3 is CASSPRLVGGQITDTQYF. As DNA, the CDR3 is TGTGCCAGCAGCCCTCGTCTGGTGGGAGGGCAAATCACAGATACGCAGTATTTT. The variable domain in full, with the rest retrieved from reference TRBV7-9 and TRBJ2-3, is DTGVSQNPRHKITKRGQNVTFRCDPISEHNRLYWYRQTLGQGPEFLTYFQNEAQLEKSRLLSDRFSAERPKGSFSTLEIQRTEQGDSAMYLCASSPRLVGGQITDTQYFGPGTRLTVL.

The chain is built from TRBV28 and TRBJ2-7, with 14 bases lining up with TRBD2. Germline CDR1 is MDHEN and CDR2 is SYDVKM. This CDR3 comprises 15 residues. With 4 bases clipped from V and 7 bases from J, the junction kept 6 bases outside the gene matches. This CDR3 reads CASSSRGLAGEEQYF. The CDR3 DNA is TGTGCCAGCAGTTCCCGGGGACTAGCGGGAGAGGAGCAGTACTTC.

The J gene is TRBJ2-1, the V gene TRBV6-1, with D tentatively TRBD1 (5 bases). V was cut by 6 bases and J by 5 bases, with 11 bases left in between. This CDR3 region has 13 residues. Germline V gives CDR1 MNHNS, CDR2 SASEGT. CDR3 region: CASRLGPNNEQFF. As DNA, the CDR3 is TGTGCCAGCAGGTTGGGGCCCAACAATGAGCAGTTCTTC.

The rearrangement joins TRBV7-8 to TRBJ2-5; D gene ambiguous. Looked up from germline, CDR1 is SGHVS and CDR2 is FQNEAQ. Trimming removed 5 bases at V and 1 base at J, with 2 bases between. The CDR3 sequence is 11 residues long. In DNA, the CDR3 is TGTGCCAGCAGCCGCCAAGAGACCCAGTACTTC. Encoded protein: CASSRQETQYF.

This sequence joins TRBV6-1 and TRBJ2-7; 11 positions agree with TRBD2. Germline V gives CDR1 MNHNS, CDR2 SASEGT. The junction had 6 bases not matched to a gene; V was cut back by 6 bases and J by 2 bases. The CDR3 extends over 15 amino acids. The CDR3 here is CASSLGLAEPYEQYF. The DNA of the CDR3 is TGTGCCAGCAGCCTGGGACTAGCGGAGCCCTACGAGCAGTACTTC.

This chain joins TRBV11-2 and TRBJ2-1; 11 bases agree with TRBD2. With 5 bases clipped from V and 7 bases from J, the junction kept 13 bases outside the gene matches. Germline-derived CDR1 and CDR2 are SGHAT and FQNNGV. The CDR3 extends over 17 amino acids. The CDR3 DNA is TGTGCCAGCAGCCCACGACCTAGCGGGAGGAGGACGAATGAGCAGTTCTTC. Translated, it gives CASSPRPSGRRTNEQFF.

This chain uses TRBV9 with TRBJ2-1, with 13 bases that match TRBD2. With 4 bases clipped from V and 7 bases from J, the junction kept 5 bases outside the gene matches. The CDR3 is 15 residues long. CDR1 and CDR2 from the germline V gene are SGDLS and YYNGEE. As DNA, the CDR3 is TGTGCCAGCAGCCTAACTAGCGGGAGGGAAAATGAGCAGTTCTTC. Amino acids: CASSLTSGRENEQFF.

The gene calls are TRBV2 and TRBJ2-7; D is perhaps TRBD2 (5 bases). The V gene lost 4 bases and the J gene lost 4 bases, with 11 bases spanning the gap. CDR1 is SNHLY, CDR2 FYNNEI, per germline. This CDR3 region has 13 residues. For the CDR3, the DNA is TGTGCCAGCAGTGTCGGCGGGCGATACGAGCAGTACTTC. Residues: CASSVGGRYEQYF.